The 20 T cell receptor beta chains below were found in one sample sequenced in a study of identical twins. TCRdb processed the 5' RACE reads anew with MiXCR; each CDR3 protein has one entry. The sample has fewer than 500,000 distinct CDR3 sequences; 13% to 15% are singletons. The sample was also reused in another study, on yellow fever vaccine responses in identical twins.

Material: CD4+ T cells sorted from blood. Receptor source: a woman younger than 35 in good health.

This clonotype was seen only a few times. The rearrangement links TRBV20-1 to TRBJ1-5; D ambiguous. This CDR3 spans 14 amino acids. Trimming took off 1 base at V and 0 bases at J, with 7 bases between the two ends. Germline V gene data show CDR1 as DFQATT and CDR2 as SNEGSKA (reference sequence). The CDR3 region is CSARVRYSNQPQHF. The CDR3 DNA sequence: TGCAGTGCTAGAGTTCGGTATAGCAATCAGCCCCAGCATTTT.

This chain links TRBV2 with TRBJ2-4, with D possibly TRBD2 on 6 matching bases. Trimming pared 6 bases from V and 3 bases from J, leaving 6 bases between. CDR3 size: 12 residues. Germline V gene lookup returns CDR1 SNHLY and CDR2 FYNNEI. The chain's CDR3 is CASREGKNIQYF. The CDR3 DNA follows: TGTGCCAGCAGGGAGGGCAAAAACATTCAGTACTTC.

This rearrangement joins TRBV10-3 to TRBJ2-5; 9 nucleotides line up with TRBD1. The junction had 3 bases not matched to a gene; V was cut back by 5 bases and J by 5 bases. The CDR3 runs to 13 residues. CDR1 is ENHRY and CDR2 is SYGVKD in the germline V gene. CDR3 protein: CAISNRGPETQYF. The CDR3 nucleotides read TGTGCCATCAGTAACAGGGGGCCGGAGACCCAGTACTTC.

This clonotype appeared many times. V and J are TRBV2 and TRBJ2-7; 9 bases agree with TRBD1. The CDR3 consists of 13 residues. CDR1 is SNHLY, CDR2 FYNNEI, per germline. V was clipped by 5 bases and J by 6 bases; unmatched bases: 5. Written as DNA, the CDR3 is TGTGCCAGCAGTATAGAGACAGGGGGCGAGCAGTACTTC. It is translated as CASSIETGGEQYF.

This clonotype was counted only a few times. The V and J genes are TRBV9 and TRBJ2-1; weak D call: TRBD2 (6 bases). There are 17 residues in the CDR3. V was clipped by 0 bases and J by 0 bases, with 13 bases between them. Germline V CDR1 and CDR2: SGDLS, YYNGEE. CDR3 nucleotides: TGTGCCAGCAGCGTAGTCGGGAGTTTCTCCTCCTACAATGAGCAGTTCTTC. Its translation is CASSVVGSFSSYNEQFF.

This chain links TRBV25-1 with TRBJ2-5; 7 bases are shared with TRBD1. J lost 9 bases, V lost 11 bases, and 18 bases had no gene match. Germline V lookup: CDR1 MGHDK, CDR2 SYGVNS. The length of the CDR3 is 14 residues. This chain's CDR3 is CAPPPGQKQPSQYF. The CDR3 DNA is TGTGCCCCCCCCCCGGGACAGAAGCAACCCTCCCAGTACTTC.

The V call is TRBV2, the J call TRBJ1-1; D gene unclear. V was pared by 6 bases and J by 1 base, with 6 bases between. In germline, CDR1 is SNHLY, CDR2 FYNNEI. CDR3 length: 12 amino acids. The CDR3 spells CASRGWNTEAFF. CDR3 in DNA: TGTGCCAGCAGGGGTTGGAACACTGAAGCTTTCTTT.

This clonotype was seen only a few times. The chain employs TRBV27 and TRBJ2-7; 8 bases match TRBD2. Germline values: CDR1 MNHEY, CDR2 SMNVEV (reference sequence). This CDR3 region has 16 residues. Trimming took 0 bases from V and 3 from J; bases not matched to a gene: 7. CDR3 sequence reads: CASSLSRLASNYEQYF. The CDR3 DNA reads as TGTGCCAGCAGTTTATCGAGACTAGCGTCCAACTACGAGCAGTACTTC.

This clonotype was seen a few times. The V and J genes are TRBV5-1 and TRBJ2-5, with D unresolved. Germline V gene sequence: CDR1 SGHRS, CDR2 YFSETQ. The ends were cut back, 0 bases at V and 1 base at J, with 10 bases in the middle. The CDR3 extends over 15 amino acids. CDR3 DNA sequence: TGCGCCAGCAGCTTGGGGTGGGAAGGCCAAGAGACCCAGTACTTC. It translates to CASSLGWEGQETQYF.

In DNA, the CDR3 is TGCAGTGCGGTATACAGGGTTGGAAATCAGCCCCAGCATTTT. It translates to CSAVYRVGNQPQHF. The V call is TRBV20-1, the J call TRBJ1-5; weak D call: TRBD1 (6 bases). Trimming removed 6 bases at V and 4 bases at J, with 16 bases between. The CDR3 runs 14 residues. CDR1 and CDR2 from the germline V gene are DFQATT and SNEGSKA (reference sequence).

The V call is TRBV6-1, the J call TRBJ2-7; 10 nucleotides agree with TRBD1. V lost 7 bases to trimming and J lost 0 bases; unmatched junction nucleotides: 9. The germline gives CDR1 MNHNS, CDR2 SASEGT. The CDR3 runs to 16 residues. The CDR3 spells CASTYLGQGGSYEQYF. CDR3 bases: TGTGCCAGCACCTACCTCGGACAGGGGGGCTCCTACGAGCAGTACTTC.

A few counts support this clonotype. V is TRBV5-1 and J is TRBJ2-5, with TRBD1 as a possible D gene (6 bases). CDR1 and CDR2 (germline): SGHRS, YFSETQ. The CDR3 extends over 14 amino acids. Trimming took off 4 bases at V and 2 bases at J, with 12 bases between the two ends. For the CDR3, the DNA is TGCGCCAGCAGCCTATGGGACACTCAAGAGACCCAGTACTTC. Residues: CASSLWDTQETQYF.

This clonotype turned up a few times. The rearrangement joins TRBV12-3 or TRBV12-4 to TRBJ1-1; D remains ambiguous. With 7 bases removed from V and 1 base from J, the gap between germline ends came to 10 bases. CDR3 size: 13 residues. CDR3 sequence reads: CASKSLGNTEAFF. CDR3 bases: TGTGCCAGCAAATCGTTGGGGAACACTGAAGCTTTCTTT.

Many counts were recorded for this clonotype. The CDR3 spells CASSSGDTDTQYF. In nucleotides, the CDR3 is TGCGCCAGCAGCTCCGGGGACACAGATACGCAGTATTTT. The chain employs TRBV5-1 and TRBJ2-3, with D possibly TRBD2 on 5 matching bases. Germline lookup yields CDR1 SGHRS and CDR2 YFSETQ. The CDR3 runs 13 residues. V dropped 3 bases and J dropped 2 bases, with 7 bases sitting between them.

This clonotype was counted a few times. The chain carries TRBV4-3 and TRBJ2-2, with D perhaps TRBD1 or TRBD2 (5 bases each). Germline lookup yields CDR1 LGHNA and CDR2 YSLEER. The CDR3 is 18 residues long. With 1 base removed from V and 0 bases from J, the gap between germline ends came to 15 bases. CDR3 coding DNA: TGCGCCAGCAGCCAAGGGGCGAGGGGTGTCGCGAACACCGGGGAGCTGTTTTTT. It encodes CASSQGARGVANTGELFF.

This clonotype was observed many times. The chain has TRBV7-8 and TRBJ1-2; 7 nucleotides agree with TRBD1. After removal of 0 bases from V and 4 bases from J, the junction contained 2 bases not matched to a gene. The CDR3 contains 14 residues. Germline V CDR1 and CDR2: SGHVS, FQNEAQ. This chain's CDR3 is CASSLATGAYGYTF. The CDR3 DNA sequence: TGTGCCAGCAGCTTAGCTACAGGGGCCTATGGCTACACCTTC.

The CDR3 sequence is CSGRPGHSYEQYF. CDR3 bases: TGCAGTGGGCGTCCGGGACACTCCTACGAGCAGTACTTC. V is TRBV20-1 and J is TRBJ2-7, with D perhaps TRBD1 (6 bases). V lost 7 bases and J lost 0, with 13 bases in between. The CDR3 extends over 13 amino acids. The V gene's germline CDR1 is DFQATT and CDR2 SNEGSKA (reference sequence).

Regarding this clonotype: A junction boundary mismatches the germline segment, possibly from a read error. The chain has TRBV30 and TRBJ2-1, with no clear D. Germline CDR1 is GTSNPN and CDR2 is SVGIG (reference sequence). This CDR3 has 11 residues. The DNA for the CDR3 is TGTCCCTGTAACTCAATAGATGAGCAGTTCTTC. Translated: CPCNSIDEQFF.

This clonotype has a count of ten or more. In DNA, the CDR3 is TGTGCCAGCAGCATCACTGTTAACTACGAGCAGTACTTC. It specifies CASSITVNYEQYF. The chain carries TRBV7-8 and TRBJ2-7; D is uncertain. There are 13 residues in the CDR3. The V end lost 5 bases, the J end lost 3 bases, and 11 bases lay between the germline ends. The germline V gene encodes CDR1 SGHVS and CDR2 FQNEAQ.

In its sample, this clonotype was seen a few times. Given a much more abundant clone one base away, this may be a read error. This rearrangement joins TRBV9 to TRBJ2-1, with 7 nucleotides matching TRBD2. The CDR3 extends over 15 amino acids. V gave up 4 bases and J gave up 0 bases; unmatched junction bases: 4. Germline CDR1 SGDLS, CDR2 YYNGEE. The CDR3 nucleotides read TGTGCCAGCAGCTCAGCGGGGAGCTCCTACAATGAGCAGTTCTTC. Residues: CASSSAGSSYNEQFF.